The sample holds many counts of the clone carrying this T cell receptor (beta chain). The data were obtained in a study of T-cell reconstitution after alpha-beta-depleted transplantation in children. Unique molecular identifiers tagged the TCRbeta library. TCRdb reprocessed the PCR reads via MiXCR and lists one record per CDR3 protein. The sample shows about 230,000 distinct CDR3 sequences, approximately 9.9% of them seen only once. The CDR3 sequence is 14 residues long. V lost 3 bases, J lost 6 bases, and 13 bases lay in between. The germline V gene encodes CDR1 SGHRS and CDR2 YFSETQ. The source material was PBMCs from the stem cell graft donor, sampled from the stem cell graft. This chain links TRBV5-1 with TRBJ2-1; D might be TRBD1 or TRBD2, each matching 5 bases. This receptor was identified in a human donor who donated a stem cell graft to a child with SCID. CDR3 nucleotides: TGCGCCAGCAGCTCAGGGAGTGGGGCCAATGAGCAGTTCTTC. Translating it yields CASSSGSGANEQFF.